The entry below gives a single T cell receptor beta chain sequence along with its context. The antigen is unknown. The CDR3 is 14 amino acids. CDR1 is GTSNPN, CDR2 SVGIG, per germline (reference sequence). Trimming took off 0 bases at V and 4 bases at J, with 12 bases between the two ends. The entry originates in a study of long-term antiretroviral therapy in people with HIV. Points from the study as a whole: An increase in diversity followed ART, yet levels stayed below transplant donor controls. Drawn between about 2004 and 2018, the blood was possibly obtained under older ART regimens.

They ran version v3.0 of the immunoSEQ assay at survey level. Assay used: immunoSEQ multiplex PCR; TCRdb lists only in-frame clones, some missing. Of fewer than 40,000 clones detected, about nine tenths appear once; the ten largest clones hold more than 4%. No donor had fewer than one pre-ART PBMC sample or fewer than two post-ART PBMC samples. This rearrangement joins TRBV30 to TRBJ2-5, with a possible D match to TRBD2 (6 bases). Sequencing used unsorted PBMCs, obtained 1.2 years after starting antiretroviral therapy. This TCR was sampled from a woman between 50 and 59 years old with HIV. As DNA, the CDR3 is TGTGCCTGGAGTGTAATCGGGGGAGGAGAGACCCAGTACTTC. Translating it yields CAWSVIGGGETQYF. The full variable domain, with the rest looked up from reference TRBV30 and TRBJ2-5, is SQTIHQWPATLVQPVGSPLSLECTVEGTSNPNLYWYRQAAGRGLQLLFYSVGIGQISSEVPQNLSASRPQDRQFILSSKKLLLSDSGFYLCAWSVIGGGETQYFGPGTRLLVL.